This section outlines one TCR beta chain sequence together with its context. The data belong to a study of blood T cell repertoires in COVID-19. Study at large: PBMCs, B-cell-depleted T cells, or T cells were the source of the cDNA or gDNA that made up the material.

Method: immunoSEQ multiplex PCR; TCRdb's copy keeps in-frame clones and lacks some. The table has around 250,000 clones, roughly nine tenths seen once; the top ten hold around 9%. Germline V lookup: CDR1 KGHDR, CDR2 SFDVKD. CDR3 size: 15 residues. V gave up 4 bases and J gave up 1 base; unmatched junction bases: 2. This chain links TRBV24-1 with TRBJ1-2; 10 bases map to TRBD1. The receptor comes from a man aged 35 to 55 with active or convalescent COVID-19. The sequenced sample consisted of peripheral blood. The CDR3 DNA sequence: TGTGCCACCAGTGACCGGACAGGGGGTAACTATGGCTACACCTTC. Its translation is CATSDRTGGNYGYTF.